The entry below describes one T cell receptor (beta chain). There were TCR beta CDR3 regions amplified from RNA transcripts. HTBI primers were the set used in a first-round RT-PCR of the TCR CDR3. TCRdb used MiXCR to reprocess the multiplex PCR reads, holding one entry per CDR3 protein. The sample has 490,000 or so distinct CDR3 sequences, roughly 21% seen once; the top ten hold over 45%. Thyroid ultrasound and orbital computed tomography, with clinical symptoms and serum thyroxine and TRAb, informed diagnoses. The germline gives CDR1 SGHDT, CDR2 YYEEEE. This CDR3 has 15 residues. V lost 0 bases to trimming and J lost 5 bases, with 14 bases between them. The data were obtained in a study of T cells in Graves' hyperthyroidism and ophthalmopathy.

The source material was blood. The sequence was obtained from a man in his forties or fifties with Graves' ophthalmopathy. This rearrangement joins TRBV5-6 to TRBJ1-1, with D tentatively TRBD1 (6 bases). The CDR3 region is CASSLVTGRVTEAFF. The CDR3 bases are TGTGCCAGCAGCTTGGTCACAGGGCGGGTTACTGAAGCTTTCTTT.